Below are 18 T cell receptor beta chains sequenced from a single sample in a study of graft-versus-host responses after intestinal transplantation. Assay: immunoSEQ multiplex PCR; the TCRdb copy retains only in-frame clones and omits some. The table lists around 13,000 clones, approximately 93% of them singletons. This specimen consisted of PBMCs, obtained 1032 days after intestinal transplantation. The source is a human patient who received an intestinal transplant, so some T cells may come from the graft donor.

The chain combines TRBV6-5 with TRBJ1-5; TRBD1 matches at 8 bases. The trim removed 7 bases at V and 6 bases at J, leaving 11 bases unmatched. CDR1 is MNHEY, CDR2 SVGAGI, per germline. The CDR3 has 15 residues. The CDR3 sequence: CASTQGARGLQPQHF. The DNA for the CDR3 is TGTGCCAGCACCCAAGGGGCCAGGGGGCTTCAGCCCCAGCATTTT.

V and J are TRBV5-5 and TRBJ1-2, with D unclear. Trimming pared 2 bases from V and 4 bases from J, leaving 15 bases between. CDR3 length: 15 amino acids. Germline-derived CDR1 and CDR2 are SGHKS and YYEKEE (reference sequence). The CDR3 region is CASSLVLEAGYGYTF. The CDR3 region has the DNA TGTGCCAGCAGCTTAGTCCTCGAAGCCGGCTATGGCTACACCTTC.

The chain is built from TRBV6-1 and TRBJ2-1; D may be TRBD1 or TRBD2 (6 bases each). The CDR3 sequence is 14 residues long. V was clipped by 7 bases and J by 4 bases, with 14 bases between them. Germline V gene data show CDR1 as MNHNS and CDR2 as SASEGT. The CDR3 here is CASTWGAGYNEQFF. Here the CDR3 DNA reads TGTGCCAGCACCTGGGGGGCCGGTTACAATGAGCAGTTCTTC.

The chain employs TRBV9 and TRBJ2-1; no clear D gene. V lost 0 bases and J lost 4, with 14 bases in between. Germline V gives CDR1 SGDLS, CDR2 YYNGEE. This CDR3 has 16 amino acids. CDR3 sequence reads: CASSVVPRGPYNEQFF. Here the CDR3 DNA reads TGTGCCAGCAGCGTAGTTCCGCGCGGCCCATACAATGAGCAGTTCTTC. Supplemented by reference TRBV9 and TRBJ2-1, the full variable domain reads DSGVTQTPKHLITATGQRVTLRCSPRSGDLSVYWYQQSLDQGLQFLIQYYNGEERAKGNILERFSAQQFPDLHSELNLSSLELGDSALYFCASSVVPRGPYNEQFFGPGTRLTVL.

V and J are TRBV19 and TRBJ2-3, with D unclear. Trimming left V 7 bases short and J 1 base short, with 15 bases between. Germline V gene sequence: CDR1 LNHDA, CDR2 SQIVND (reference sequence). The CDR3 runs to 15 residues. Here the CDR3 DNA reads TGTGCCAGTAAGCCGTCCGGAACCGGCACAGATACGCAGTATTTT. The encoded protein is CASKPSGTGTDTQYF.

The chain couples TRBV7-6 to TRBJ1-4; D is perhaps TRBD1 (5 bases). The CDR3 covers 15 residues. The V gene lost 1 base and the J gene lost 8 bases, with 14 bases spanning the gap. Germline V CDR1 and CDR2: SGHVS, FNYEAQ. CDR3 amino acids: CASSLGGREGEKLFF. Written as DNA, the CDR3 is TGTGCCAGCAGCTTAGGGGGCAGGGAAGGGGAAAAACTGTTTTTT.

This chain links TRBV6-9 with TRBJ1-4; D is uncertain. Trimming pared 6 bases from V and 3 bases from J, leaving 8 bases between. From germline, CDR1 is MNHGY and CDR2 SVAAGI. CDR3 length: 13 amino acids. The CDR3 region is CASRDDPNEKLFF. CDR3 sequence (DNA): TGTGCCAGCAGAGACGACCCTAATGAAAAACTGTTTTTT.

J is TRBJ1-5 and V is TRBV5-1, with TRBD1 matching over 9 bases. CDR3 size: 13 residues. Germline assignment: CDR1 SGHRS and CDR2 YFSETQ. The V gene end was trimmed by 0 bases and the J gene end by 8 bases; junction bases not matched to a gene: 0. The CDR3, as DNA: TGCGCCAGCAGCTTGGGGACAGGGGAGCCCCAGCATTTT. This translates into CASSLGTGEPQHF.

This chain links TRBV5-4 with TRBJ2-5; unclear D gene. Trimming took off 3 bases at V and 4 bases at J, with 16 bases between the two ends. This CDR3 contains 15 residues. The germline gives CDR1 SGHNT, CDR2 YYREEE (reference sequence). CDR3 loop: CASSSPDGLGETQYF. The CDR3, as DNA: TGTGCCAGCAGCTCACCGGACGGCCTGGGAGAGACCCAGTACTTC. Based on the CDR3 plus reference TRBV5-4 and TRBJ2-5, the full variable domain is ETGVTQSPTHLIKTRGQQVTLRCSSQSGHNTVSWYQQALGQGPQFIFQYYREEENGRGNFPPRFSGLQFPNYSSELNVNALELDDSALYLCASSSPDGLGETQYFGPGTRLLVL.

This clone was recorded once. This rearrangement joins TRBV13 to TRBJ1-6; 7 bases map to TRBD1. CDR3 length: 16 residues. The V gene end was trimmed by 1 base and the J gene end by 7 bases; junction bases not matched to a gene: 7. Germline V gene lookup returns CDR1 PRHDT and CDR2 FYEKMQ (reference sequence). The CDR3 coding sequence is TGTGCCAGCAGCTTAGAGTCCGGGACAGTGAATTCACCCCTCCACTTT. Translating it yields CASSLESGTVNSPLHF.

This sequence joins TRBV10-2 and TRBJ2-3; D could derive from TRBD1 or TRBD2 (5 bases each). Trimming took off 1 base at V and 6 bases at J, with 5 bases between the two ends. Germline CDR1 reads WSHSY; CDR2 reads SAAADI. The CDR3 contains 12 residues. CDR3 in DNA: TGCGCCAGCAGTGAGTGGGGGGATACGCAGTATTTT. Translating gives CASSEWGDTQYF.

The genes are TRBV18 and TRBJ2-3; no clear D. CDR1 KGHSH and CDR2 LQKENI come from the germline V gene. The V gene lost 2 bases and the J gene lost 0 bases, with 12 bases spanning the gap. The CDR3 spans 16 residues. The CDR3 region has the DNA TGTGCCAGCTCACCATCCCTTTTGGGCAGCACAGATACGCAGTATTTT. It translates to CASSPSLLGSTDTQYF.

V is TRBV6-5 and J is TRBJ2-7; either TRBD1 or TRBD2 may supply D (6 bases each). Per the germline V gene, CDR1 is MNHEY and CDR2 is SVGAGI. Trimming took 7 bases from V and 2 from J, leaving 12 bases between them. The CDR3 is made up of 13 amino acids. The CDR3, as DNA: TGTGCCAGCAACCAGGGGACTCCCTACGAGCAGTACTTC. Translated: CASNQGTPYEQYF.

DNA for the CDR3: TGTGCCAGTTGCCAAATAGGGACAGGGGACACTGAAGCTTTCTTT. This codes for CASCQIGTGDTEAFF. The V and J genes are TRBV19 and TRBJ1-1; the match to TRBD1 covers 10 bases. This CDR3 spans 15 amino acids. Losses at the gene ends were 8 bases for V and 3 bases for J; bases not matched to a gene: 9. Germline assignment: CDR1 LNHDA and CDR2 SQIVND (reference sequence).

This chain links TRBV6-5 with TRBJ1-3; TRBD1 aligns across 7 bases. This CDR3 is 14 amino acids long. Per germline, CDR1 MNHEY and CDR2 SVGAGI. Germline trimming cut 8 bases from V and 4 bases from J; bases unmatched to any gene: 8. CDR3 amino acids: CASSLGTAGNTIYF. CDR3 in DNA: TGTGCCAGCTCACTTGGGACAGCAGGAAACACCATATATTTT.

This chain connects TRBV10-3 to TRBJ2-6, with D maybe TRBD2 (6 bases). CDR3 length equals 18 residues. V lost 8 bases to trimming and J lost 0 bases, with 20 bases between them. Germline V CDR1 and CDR2: ENHRY, SYGVKD. The CDR3 sequence: CAIRDWGASLSGANVLTF. The CDR3 coding sequence is TGTGCCATCCGGGACTGGGGTGCGTCTCTCTCTGGGGCCAACGTCCTGACTTTC.

The chain couples TRBV29-1 to TRBJ1-2; 7 bases are a match to TRBD1. V lost 8 bases, J lost 7 bases, and 10 bases stayed unmatched. The CDR3 covers 12 residues. Looked up from germline, CDR1 is SQVTM and CDR2 is ANQGSEA. The CDR3 DNA is TGCAGCTTGCAGGGGGGGCTTGGTGGCTACACCTTC. This codes for CSLQGGLGGYTF.

This sequence joins TRBV4-1 and TRBJ2-1; D might be TRBD2 (5 bases). Trimming pared 0 bases from V and 6 bases from J, leaving 6 bases between. Germline CDR1 and CDR2: MGHRA and YSYEKL. This CDR3 is 13 amino acids long. CDR3 in amino acids: CASSQEGSNEQFF. The DNA of the CDR3 is TGCGCCAGCAGCCAAGAGGGGAGCAATGAGCAGTTCTTC.